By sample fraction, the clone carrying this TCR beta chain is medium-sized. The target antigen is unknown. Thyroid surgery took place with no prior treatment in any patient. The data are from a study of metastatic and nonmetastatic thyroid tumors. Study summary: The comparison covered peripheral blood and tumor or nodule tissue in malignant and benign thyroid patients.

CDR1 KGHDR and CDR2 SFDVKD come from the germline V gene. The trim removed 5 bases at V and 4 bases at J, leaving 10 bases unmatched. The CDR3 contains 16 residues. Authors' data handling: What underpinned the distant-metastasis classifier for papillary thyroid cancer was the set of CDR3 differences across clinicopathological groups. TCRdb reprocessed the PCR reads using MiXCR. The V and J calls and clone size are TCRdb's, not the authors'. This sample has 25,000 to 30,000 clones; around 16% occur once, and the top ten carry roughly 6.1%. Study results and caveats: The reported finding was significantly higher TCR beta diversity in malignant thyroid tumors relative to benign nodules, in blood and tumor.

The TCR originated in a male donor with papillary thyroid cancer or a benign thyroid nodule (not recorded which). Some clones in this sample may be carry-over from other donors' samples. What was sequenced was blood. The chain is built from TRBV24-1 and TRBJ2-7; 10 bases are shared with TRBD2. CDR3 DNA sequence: TGTGCCACCAGTGCCGCTGGAGCGGGAGGGCGGTACGAGCAGTACTTC. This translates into CATSAAGAGGRYEQYF.